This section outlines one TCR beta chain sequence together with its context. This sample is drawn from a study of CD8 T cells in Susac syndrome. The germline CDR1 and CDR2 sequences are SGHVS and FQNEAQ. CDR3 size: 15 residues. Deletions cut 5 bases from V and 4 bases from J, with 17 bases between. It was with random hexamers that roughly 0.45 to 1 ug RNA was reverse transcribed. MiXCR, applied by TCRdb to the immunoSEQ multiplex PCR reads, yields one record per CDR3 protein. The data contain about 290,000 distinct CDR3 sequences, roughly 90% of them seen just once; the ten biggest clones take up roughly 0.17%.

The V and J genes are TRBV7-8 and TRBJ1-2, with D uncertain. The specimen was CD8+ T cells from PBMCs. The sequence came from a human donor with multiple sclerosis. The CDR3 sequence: CASSPTITTPYGYTF. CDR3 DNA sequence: TGTGCCAGCAGCCCGACAATCACAACTCCCTATGGCTACACCTTC.